Sequencing of this T cell receptor (beta chain) was carried out in a study of shared clonotypes between healthy human individuals. Whole-study context: Sampling drew on donors who were a couple of women and a few men aged 18 to 49.

Study conclusions and caveats: Only blood samples were collected, and tissue repertoires likely differ.

In the original analysis: ImmunoSEQ output lacked quality scores and full-length reads, limiting matched filtering. Data came from immunoSEQ multiplex PCR; TCRdb stores just in-frame clones and leaves some out. For V, J and clone size, that table is used; D and trimming come from the DNA. The data show more than 450,000 clones, 79% seen once. As regards this clone: Its antigen is as yet unknown.

Unmatched junction bases numbered 1, after V lost 4 bases and J lost 2 bases. This CDR3 has 16 residues. Germline V gene lookup returns CDR1 MNHEY and CDR2 SMNVEV (reference sequence). The chain employs TRBV27 and TRBJ2-1, with 14 bases matching TRBD2. This sequence was found in a woman aged 40 to 50 in good health. Some clones in this sample may be carry-over from other donors' samples. The sample comprised PBMCs. CDR3 residues: CASSWGLAGAYNEQFF. The CDR3 DNA follows: TGTGCCAGCAGTTGGGGACTAGCGGGAGCCTACAATGAGCAGTTCTTC.